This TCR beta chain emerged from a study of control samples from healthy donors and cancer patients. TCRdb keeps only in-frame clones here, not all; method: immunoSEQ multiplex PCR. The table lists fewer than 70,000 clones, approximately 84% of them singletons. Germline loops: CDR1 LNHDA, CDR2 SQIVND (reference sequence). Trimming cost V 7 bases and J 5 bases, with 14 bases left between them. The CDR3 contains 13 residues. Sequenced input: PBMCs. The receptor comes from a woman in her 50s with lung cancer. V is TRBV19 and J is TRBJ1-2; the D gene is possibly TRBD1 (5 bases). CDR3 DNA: TGTGCCAGTAAAAGGCAGGGACTATATGGCTACACCTTC. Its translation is CASKRQGLYGYTF.